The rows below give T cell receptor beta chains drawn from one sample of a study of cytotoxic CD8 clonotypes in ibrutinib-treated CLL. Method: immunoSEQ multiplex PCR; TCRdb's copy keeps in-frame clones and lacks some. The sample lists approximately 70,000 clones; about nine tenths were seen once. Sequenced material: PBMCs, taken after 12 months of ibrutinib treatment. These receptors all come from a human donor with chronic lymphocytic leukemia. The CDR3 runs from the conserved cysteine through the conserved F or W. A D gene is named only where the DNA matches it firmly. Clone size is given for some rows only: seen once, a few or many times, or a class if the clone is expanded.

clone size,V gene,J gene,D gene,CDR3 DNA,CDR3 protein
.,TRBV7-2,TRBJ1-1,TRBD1,TGTGCCAGCAGCTCCCGTTCGACAGGGCTCATACCTGAAGCTTTCTTT,CASSSRSTGLIPEAFF
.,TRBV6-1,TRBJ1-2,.,TGTGCCAGCACCCGGGGACCCGAAGACTATGGCTACACCTTC,CASTRGPEDYGYTF
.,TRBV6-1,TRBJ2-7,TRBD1,TGTGCCAGCAGTGTCGAGGGGACAGGGTCTACCGCGCAGTACTTC,CASSVEGTGSTAQYF
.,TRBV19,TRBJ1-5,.,TGTGCCAGTAGTATTTCACTTCAGCCCCAGCATTTT,CASSISLQPQHF
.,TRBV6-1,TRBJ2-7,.,TGTGCCAGCAGGAAGGACTCGTACGAGCAGTACTTC,CASRKDSYEQYF
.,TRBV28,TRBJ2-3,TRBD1,TGTGCCAGCGACAGGGGTGACACAGATACGCAGTATTTT,CASDRGDTDTQYF
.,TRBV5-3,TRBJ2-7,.,TGTGCCAGAACCTTTGGTGAGCATCAGCACGAGCAGTACTTC,CARTFGEHQHEQYF
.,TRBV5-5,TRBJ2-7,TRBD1,TGTGCCAGCAGCTTGCGCAGGGGGCCTTCCTACGAGCAGTACTTC,CASSLRRGPSYEQYF
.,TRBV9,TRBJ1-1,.,TGTGCCAGCAGCGTTAATAGTGGAGACACTGAAGCTTTCTTT,CASSVNSGDTEAFF
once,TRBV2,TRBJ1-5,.,TGTGCCAGCACGGGGTTCACCGATCAGCCCCAGCATTTT,CASTGFTDQPQHF